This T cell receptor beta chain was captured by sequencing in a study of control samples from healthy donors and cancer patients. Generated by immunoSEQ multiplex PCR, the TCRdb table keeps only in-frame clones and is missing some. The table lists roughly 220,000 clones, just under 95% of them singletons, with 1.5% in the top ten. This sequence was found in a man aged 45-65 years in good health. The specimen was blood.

The CDR3 sequence is CASSDQAAGGWLTF. CDR3 in DNA: TGTGCCAGCAGCGACCAGGCCGCTGGGGGTTGGCTGACTTTC. V and J are TRBV9 and TRBJ2-6; the D gene could be TRBD1 or TRBD2 (5 bases each). The germline gives CDR1 SGDLS, CDR2 YYNGEE. The CDR3 is 14 amino acids. V lost 3 bases to trimming and J lost 16 bases, with 20 bases between them.